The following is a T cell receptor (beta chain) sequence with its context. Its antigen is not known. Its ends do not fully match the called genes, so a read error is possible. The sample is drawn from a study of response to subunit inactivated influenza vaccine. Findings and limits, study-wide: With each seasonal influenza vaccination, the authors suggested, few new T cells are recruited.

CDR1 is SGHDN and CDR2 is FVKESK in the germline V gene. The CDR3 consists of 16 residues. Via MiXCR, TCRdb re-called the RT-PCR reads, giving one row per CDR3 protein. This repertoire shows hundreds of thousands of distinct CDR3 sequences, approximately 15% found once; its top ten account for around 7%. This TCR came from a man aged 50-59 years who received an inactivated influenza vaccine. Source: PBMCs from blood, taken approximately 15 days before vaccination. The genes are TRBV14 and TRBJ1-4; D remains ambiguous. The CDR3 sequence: CASRQEKYDGNEKLFF. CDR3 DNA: TGTGCCAGCAGGCAAGAGAAATATGACGGGAATGAAAAACTGTTTTTT.